Shown below are 27 T cell receptor beta chains from a single sample sequenced in a study of blood T cell repertoires in COVID-19. Assay: immunoSEQ multiplex PCR; the TCRdb copy retains only in-frame clones and omits some. The sample has under 200,000 clones, approximately 86% seen once; the top ten hold 4% to 6.5%. The sequenced material came from PBMCs or T cells enriched from blood (not recorded which). These receptors were taken from a woman aged 55 to 70 with acute COVID-19.

The rearrangement links TRBV5-6 to TRBJ1-2, with D hard to call. This CDR3 is built from 13 residues. The germline V and J ends were trimmed by 4 bases and 4 bases, with 11 bases remaining between them. Germline V gene sequence: CDR1 SGHDT, CDR2 YYEEEE. The CDR3 DNA reads as TGTGCCAGCAGCGCGGGAGACTCCTATGGCTACACCTTC. Protein sequence: CASSAGDSYGYTF.

This chain joins TRBV14 and TRBJ2-1; D gene ambiguous. The CDR3 contains 14 residues. CDR1 and CDR2 (germline): SGHDN, FVKESK. V was trimmed by 8 bases and J by 8 bases, leaving 19 bases between them. The chain's CDR3 is CASRLGSLVDEQFF. CDR3 coding DNA: TGTGCCAGCCGACTCGGGTCTTTAGTCGATGAGCAGTTCTTC. Combining the CDR3 with reference TRBV14 and TRBJ2-1 gives the whole variable domain EAGVTQFPSHSVIEKGQTVTLRCDPISGHDNLYWYRRVMGKEIKFLLHFVKESKQDESGMPNNRFLAERTGGTYSTLKVQPAELEDSGVYFCASRLGSLVDEQFFGPGTRLTVL.

J is TRBJ1-1 and V is TRBV10-3, with D perhaps TRBD1 (5 bases). Germline lookup yields CDR1 ENHRY and CDR2 SYGVKD. Trimming left V 8 bases short and J 7 bases short, with 17 bases between. The CDR3 loop spans 13 amino acids. The CDR3 is CAIGGIGEGEAFF. The CDR3 DNA follows: TGTGCCATCGGGGGGATAGGGGAGGGTGAAGCTTTCTTT.

The chain combines TRBV19 with TRBJ2-7; tentative D call: TRBD2 (6 bases). Germline-derived CDR1 and CDR2 are LNHDA and SQIVND (reference sequence). The CDR3 has 15 residues. Trimming shortened V by 1 base and J by 4 bases, and 14 bases separated the two germline ends. The CDR3 here is CASSIAGLPTYEQYF. CDR3 bases: TGTGCCAGTAGTATAGCGGGACTCCCTACTTACGAGCAGTACTTC.

V usage is TRBV7-2 and J usage is TRBJ2-1; 8 nucleotides line up with TRBD2. The J segment lost 4 bases and the V segment lost 5 bases, leaving 7 bases of the junction unmatched. This CDR3 is built from 15 residues. Germline CDR1 is SGHTA and CDR2 is FQGNSA. CDR3 in amino acids: CASSPWSGGYNEQFF. As DNA, the CDR3 is TGTGCCAGCAGCCCTTGGAGCGGGGGTTACAATGAGCAGTTCTTC. The full variable domain, with the rest looked up from reference TRBV7-2 and TRBJ2-1, is GAGVSQSPSNKVTEKGKDVELRCDPISGHTALYWYRQSLGQGLEFLIYFQGNSAPDKSGLPSDRFSAERTGGSVSTLTIQRTQQEDSAVYLCASSPWSGGYNEQFFGPGTRLTVL.

The chain uses TRBV5-8 and TRBJ1-5; D is uncertain. The CDR3 runs to 12 residues. V gave up 2 bases and J gave up 4 bases, with 4 bases separating them. Germline V gives CDR1 SGHTS, CDR2 YDEGEE. The CDR3 loop is CASSFQNQPQHF. CDR3 DNA: TGTGCCAGCAGCTTCCAAAATCAGCCCCAGCATTTT. The whole variable domain, filled in from reference TRBV5-8 and TRBJ1-5, reads EAGVTQSPTHLIKTRGQQATLRCSPISGHTSVYWYQQALGLGLQFLLWYDEGEERNRGNFPPRFSGRQFPNYSSELNVNALELEDSALYLCASSFQNQPQHFGDGTRLSIL.

V gene TRBV30 combines with J gene TRBJ1-4, with TRBD1 matching over 10 bases. This CDR3 has 15 amino acids. CDR1 is GTSNPN, CDR2 SVGIG, per germline (reference sequence). V lost 2 bases and J lost 8; bases outside the gene matches: 8. The CDR3 loop is CAWSPGQGGDEKLFF. As DNA, the CDR3 is TGTGCCTGGAGTCCCGGACAGGGGGGAGACGAAAAACTGTTTTTT.

The chain recombines TRBV3-1 (or the pseudogene TRBV3-2) with TRBJ2-3; 8 bases are a match to TRBD2. The CDR3 sequence is 16 residues long. The ends lost 1 base at V and 0 bases at J; junction bases unmatched: 3. Germline V gene lookup returns CDR1 LGHDT and CDR2 YNNKEL (reference sequence). CDR3 sequence reads: CASSQGSSGSTDTQYF. The CDR3 nucleotides are TGTGCCAGCAGCCAAGGGTCTAGCGGGAGCACAGATACGCAGTATTTT.

The rearrangement links TRBV7-6 to TRBJ2-2, with a weak D call TRBD2 (6 bases). Germline V gene sequence: CDR1 SGHVS, CDR2 FNYEAQ. The ends were cut back, 1 base at V and 6 bases at J, with 15 bases in the middle. There are 16 residues in the CDR3. In DNA, the CDR3 is TGTGCCAGCAGCTTAGGGTCGCGGAGGGAGGCCGGGGAGCTGTTTTTT. It yields the protein CASSLGSRREAGELFF.

The chain joins TRBV4-2 to TRBJ1-4, with a tentative D call TRBD1 (5 bases). CDR3 length equals 16 residues. Germline assignment: CDR1 LGHNA and CDR2 YNFKEQ. The V end was cut by 2 bases, the J end by 7 bases, with 17 bases between. This CDR3 is CASSQMNGDLGEKLFF. DNA for the CDR3: TGTGCCAGCAGCCAAATGAACGGGGACTTGGGTGAAAAACTGTTTTTT.

V and J are TRBV13 and TRBJ1-4; D not certain. Germline V gene data show CDR1 as PRHDT and CDR2 as FYEKMQ (reference sequence). The CDR3 consists of 14 residues. V gave up 7 bases and J gave up 1 base, with 10 bases separating them. Here the CDR3 DNA reads TGTGCCAGCACTCGAGGGAAAACTAATGAAAAACTGTTTTTT. Translation gives CASTRGKTNEKLFF.

This chain connects TRBV9 to TRBJ1-2; a weak D match, TRBD1 (6 bases). CDR1 SGDLS and CDR2 YYNGEE come from the germline V gene. V dropped 2 bases and J dropped 5 bases, with 7 bases sitting between them. This CDR3 comprises 12 residues. The CDR3 sequence: CASSVTGYGYTF. The CDR3 DNA is TGTGCCAGCAGCGTTACAGGGTATGGCTACACCTTC.

The chain links TRBV11-3 to TRBJ2-5; possibly TRBD1 for D (6 bases). The CDR3 sequence is 15 residues long. Germline V gene lookup returns CDR1 SGHNT and CDR2 YENEEA. Trimming removed 5 bases from V and 5 bases from J, with 18 bases in between. The CDR3 DNA reads TGTGCCAGCAGCGCAGACGGCGCTAGGGGGGAGACCCAGTACTTC. This sequence encodes CASSADGARGETQYF.

This clone came up once. This chain uses TRBV21-1 with TRBJ2-2; the table's D call of TRBD2 was not tested on the DNA. TRBV21-1 is classified as a pseudogene. The CDR3 sequence is 15 residues long. In nucleotides, the CDR3 is TGTGCCAGCAGCATGGAGGCCACAAACACCGGGGAGCTGTTTTTT. Its translation is CASSMEATNTGELFF.

This chain links TRBV24-1 with TRBJ1-2, with 11 bases that match TRBD1. The CDR3 is made up of 15 amino acids. V was clipped by 3 bases and J by 9 bases; unmatched bases: 8. Per germline, CDR1 KGHDR and CDR2 SFDVKD. CDR3 bases: TGTGCCACCAGTGATCCGGGACAGGGGGGTCGGAGCTACACCTTC. Translating it yields CATSDPGQGGRSYTF.

The chain recombines TRBV6-5 with TRBJ1-3; D not certain. Trimming took 5 bases from V and 2 from J, leaving 10 bases between them. The CDR3 sequence is 14 residues long. CDR1 is MNHEY and CDR2 is SVGAGI in the germline V gene. This CDR3 reads CASSREQTGNTIYF. CDR3 DNA: TGTGCCAGCAGTCGGGAACAGACTGGAAACACCATATATTTT.

The genes are TRBV19 and TRBJ1-2; 11 positions match TRBD1. The CDR3 loop spans 15 amino acids. V was pared by 3 bases and J by 5 bases, with 5 bases of the junction left unmatched. Germline V gene data show CDR1 as LNHDA and CDR2 as SQIVND (reference sequence). The CDR3 loop reads CASSIGQGASYGYTF. CDR3 nucleotides: TGTGCCAGTAGTATTGGACAGGGGGCGAGTTATGGCTACACCTTC.

The chain couples TRBV16 to TRBJ1-2; D not resolved. V was clipped by 4 bases and J by 2 bases, with 5 bases between them. Per germline, CDR1 KGHSY and CDR2 FQNENV. This CDR3 is built from 12 residues. CDR3 residues: CASSRENYGYTF. For the CDR3, the DNA is TGTGCCAGCAGCCGCGAGAACTATGGCTACACCTTC.

This clone appeared once. The CDR3 DNA follows: TGTGCCAGCAGCGGGACCGGGACAGCTAACTATGGCTACACCTTC. Translation: CASSGTGTANYGYTF. V is TRBV7-9 and J is TRBJ1-2; 7 bases are a match to TRBD1. The CDR3 contains 15 residues. Looked up from germline, CDR1 is SEHNR and CDR2 is FQNEAQ (reference sequence). Trimming took 5 bases from V and 0 from J; bases not matched to a gene: 6.

The chain uses TRBV18 and TRBJ1-2; D gene ambiguous. Between the trimmed V and J ends, which lost 2 bases and 8 bases, there was a span of 18 bases. The CDR3 runs to 15 residues. CDR1 and CDR2 (germline): KGHSH, LQKENI. This CDR3 is CASSPWALANWGYTF. CDR3 coding DNA: TGTGCCAGCTCACCATGGGCACTCGCCAACTGGGGCTACACCTTC. Filled out from reference TRBV18 and TRBJ1-2, the complete variable domain reads NAGVMQNPRHLVRRRGQEARLRCSPMKGHSHVYWYRQLPEEGLKFMVYLQKENIIDESGMPKERFSAEFPKEGPSILRIQQVVRGDSAAYFCASSPWALANWGYTFGSGTRLTVV.

The chain uses TRBV4-3 and TRBJ2-1; tentative D call: TRBD1 (5 bases). Trimming took off 2 bases at V and 8 bases at J, with 7 bases between the two ends. The germline CDR1 and CDR2 sequences are LGHNA and YSLEER. This CDR3 has 12 residues. The CDR3 coding sequence is TGCGCCAGCAGCCAACAGGGCTATGAGCAGTTCTTC. It translates to CASSQQGYEQFF.

V is TRBV19 and J is TRBJ1-2, with D possibly TRBD1 on 5 matching bases. Between the trimmed V and J ends, which lost 2 bases and 6 bases, there was a span of 13 bases. CDR3 length equals 14 residues. Germline lookup yields CDR1 LNHDA and CDR2 SQIVND (reference sequence). CDR3 region: CASSIFSDTHGYTF. In nucleotides, the CDR3 is TGTGCCAGTAGTATATTTTCGGACACCCATGGCTACACCTTC.

This clone has more than one count but fewer than ten. This chain links TRBV5-6 with TRBJ1-1, with 10 bases fitting TRBD1. Germline CDR1 reads SGHDT; CDR2 reads YYEEEE. The CDR3 sequence is 17 residues long. V shed 0 bases, J shed 0 bases, and the junction held 5 bases outside the gene matches. The CDR3 region is CASSLGGQGLMNTEAFF. The CDR3, as DNA: TGTGCCAGCAGCTTGGGGGGACAGGGGCTTATGAACACTGAAGCTTTCTTT.

This clone has a handful of counts. J is TRBJ2-5 and V is TRBV6-1; D is unresolved. CDR3 size: 13 residues. Germline V gene data show CDR1 as MNHNS and CDR2 as SASEGT. V lost 0 bases and J lost 4, with 6 bases in between. This chain's CDR3 is CASSEAASETQYF. In nucleotides, the CDR3 is TGTGCCAGCAGTGAAGCGGCCTCAGAGACCCAGTACTTC.

This chain links TRBV7-2 with TRBJ1-6; 7 nucleotides align to TRBD1. CDR1 and CDR2 (germline): SGHTA, FQGNSA. This CDR3 spans 17 amino acids. J was trimmed by 5 bases and V by 1 base; bases with no gene match: 8. The CDR3 bases are TGTGCCAGCAGCTTAGAGGGGGCGGGCCGAAATAATTCACCCCTCCACTTT. Amino acids: CASSLEGAGRNNSPLHF. The full variable domain, with the rest looked up from reference TRBV7-2 and TRBJ1-6, is GAGVSQSPSNKVTEKGKDVELRCDPISGHTALYWYRQSLGQGLEFLIYFQGNSAPDKSGLPSDRFSAERTGGSVSTLTIQRTQQEDSAVYLCASSLEGAGRNNSPLHFGNGTRLTVT.

In this sample, this clone turned up many times. V usage is TRBV5-1 and J usage is TRBJ2-2, with 8 bases that match TRBD1. Trimming at V came to 4 bases and at J to 0 bases, leaving 8 bases not matched to a gene. Germline values: CDR1 SGHRS, CDR2 YFSETQ. This CDR3 is built from 17 residues. As DNA, the CDR3 is TGCGCCAGCAGCCTGTTGCCAGGGGGCGCGAACACCGGGGAGCTGTTTTTT. Its translation: CASSLLPGGANTGELFF.

This rearrangement joins TRBV10-3 to TRBJ1-4; D remains unclear. The CDR3 extends over 16 amino acids. V lost 2 bases to trimming and J lost 0 bases, with 10 bases between them. The germline CDR1 and CDR2 sequences are ENHRY and SYGVKD. This chain's CDR3 is CAISEGLGATNEKLFF. CDR3 DNA: TGTGCCATCAGTGAGGGGCTGGGTGCAACTAATGAAAAACTGTTTTTT.